This TCR beta chain was captured in a study of T cell changes during pregnancy in multiple sclerosis. Trimming shortened V by 2 bases and J by 4 bases, and 15 bases separated the two germline ends. Germline V CDR1 and CDR2: SGHKS, YYEKEE (reference sequence). This CDR3 has 15 residues. Profiled with immunoSEQ multiplex PCR; TCRdb holds only in-frame clones, not every one. The table has 55,000 to 85,000 clones, 90% to 95% seen once. The source was peripheral blood, collected in the third trimester of pregnancy. V and J are TRBV5-5 and TRBJ1-1; D might be TRBD1 (5 bases). The receptor's source is a female donor with multiple sclerosis, enrolled in a pregnancy study. CDR3 loop: CASSFLRGGGTEAFF. DNA for the CDR3: TGTGCCAGCAGCTTTTTGAGGGGCGGGGGCACTGAAGCTTTCTTT.